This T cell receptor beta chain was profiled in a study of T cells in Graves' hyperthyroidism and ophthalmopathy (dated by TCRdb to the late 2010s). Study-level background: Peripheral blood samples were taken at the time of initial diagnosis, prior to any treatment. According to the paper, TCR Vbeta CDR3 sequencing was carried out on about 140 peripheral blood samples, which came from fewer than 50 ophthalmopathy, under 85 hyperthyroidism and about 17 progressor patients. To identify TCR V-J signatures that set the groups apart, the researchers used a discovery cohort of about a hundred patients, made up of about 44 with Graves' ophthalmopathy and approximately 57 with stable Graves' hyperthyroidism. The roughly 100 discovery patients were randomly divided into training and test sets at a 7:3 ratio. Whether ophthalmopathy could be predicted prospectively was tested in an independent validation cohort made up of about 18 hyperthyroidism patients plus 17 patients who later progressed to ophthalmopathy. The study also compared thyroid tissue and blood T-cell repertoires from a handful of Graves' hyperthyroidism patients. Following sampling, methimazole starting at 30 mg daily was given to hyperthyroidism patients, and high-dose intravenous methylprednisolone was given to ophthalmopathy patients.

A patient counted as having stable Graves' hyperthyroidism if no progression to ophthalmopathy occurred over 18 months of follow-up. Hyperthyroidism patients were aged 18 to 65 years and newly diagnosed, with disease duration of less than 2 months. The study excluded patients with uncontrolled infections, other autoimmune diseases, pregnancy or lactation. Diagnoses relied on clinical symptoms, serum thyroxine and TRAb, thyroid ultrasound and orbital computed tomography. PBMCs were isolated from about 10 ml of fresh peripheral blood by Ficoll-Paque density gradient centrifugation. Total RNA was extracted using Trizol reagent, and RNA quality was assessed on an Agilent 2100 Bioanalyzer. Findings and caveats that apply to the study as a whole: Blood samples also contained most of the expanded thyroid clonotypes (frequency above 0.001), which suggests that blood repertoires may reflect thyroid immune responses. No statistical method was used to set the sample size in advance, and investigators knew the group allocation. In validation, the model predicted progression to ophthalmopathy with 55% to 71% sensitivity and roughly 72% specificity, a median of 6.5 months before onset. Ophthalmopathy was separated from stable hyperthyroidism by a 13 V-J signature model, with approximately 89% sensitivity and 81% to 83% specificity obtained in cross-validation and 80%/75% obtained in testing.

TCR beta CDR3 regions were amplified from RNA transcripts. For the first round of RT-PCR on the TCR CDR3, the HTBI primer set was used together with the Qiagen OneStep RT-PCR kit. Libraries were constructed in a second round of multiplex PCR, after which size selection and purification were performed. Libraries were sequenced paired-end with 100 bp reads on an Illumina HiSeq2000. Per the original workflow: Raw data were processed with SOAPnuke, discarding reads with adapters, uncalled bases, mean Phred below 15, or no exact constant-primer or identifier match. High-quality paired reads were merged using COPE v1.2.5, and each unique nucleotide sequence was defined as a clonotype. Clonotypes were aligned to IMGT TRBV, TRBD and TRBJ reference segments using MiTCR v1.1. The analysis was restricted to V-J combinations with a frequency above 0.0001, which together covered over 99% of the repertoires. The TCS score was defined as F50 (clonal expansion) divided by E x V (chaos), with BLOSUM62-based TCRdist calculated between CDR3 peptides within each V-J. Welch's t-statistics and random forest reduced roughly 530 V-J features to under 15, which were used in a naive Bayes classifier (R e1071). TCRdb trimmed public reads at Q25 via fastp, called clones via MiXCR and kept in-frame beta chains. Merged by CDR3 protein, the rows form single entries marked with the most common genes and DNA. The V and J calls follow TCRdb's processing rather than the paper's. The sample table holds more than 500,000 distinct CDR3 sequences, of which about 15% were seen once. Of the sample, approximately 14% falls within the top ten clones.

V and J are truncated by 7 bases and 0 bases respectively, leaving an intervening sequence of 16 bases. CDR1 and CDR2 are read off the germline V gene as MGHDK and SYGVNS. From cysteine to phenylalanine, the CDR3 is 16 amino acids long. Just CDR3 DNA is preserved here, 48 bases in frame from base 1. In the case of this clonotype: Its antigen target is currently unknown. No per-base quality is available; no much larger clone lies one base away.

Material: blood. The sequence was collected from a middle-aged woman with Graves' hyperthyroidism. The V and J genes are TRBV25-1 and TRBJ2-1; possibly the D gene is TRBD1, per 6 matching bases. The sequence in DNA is TGTGCCAGCACCCGAGGGGGACCTAACTCCTACAATGAGCAGTTCTTC. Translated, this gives CASTRGGPNSYNEQFF.